This T cell receptor (beta chain) is from a study of blood T cell repertoires in COVID-19. Study-wide context: Samples came from the United States, Italy and Spain, spanning acute and convalescent COVID-19. Sources were T cells, B-cell-depleted T cells, or PBMCs; the material itself was cDNA or gDNA.

V lost 5 bases and J lost 0, with 20 bases in between. CDR3 length equals 17 residues. The germline V gene encodes CDR1 SGHAT and CDR2 FQNNGV. In the authors' workflow: It was from reference gene primer amplification that nucleated cell counts were estimated. Only in-frame clones appear in the TCRdb table, and some are missing; sequencing was by immunoSEQ multiplex PCR. V and J calls and clone size come straight from that table; D and trimming were deduced from the DNA. The sample carries about 170,000 clones, about 86% recorded once. Sequenced input: peripheral blood. J is TRBJ2-7 and V is TRBV11-2, with D tentatively TRBD2 (5 bases). The TCR was taken from a human donor with acute or convalescent COVID-19. The donor label of this sample is uncertain. The CDR3 DNA is TGTGCCAGCAGCGGACGTGGAGTGTCGGGGTTCTCCTACGAGCAGTACTTC. This codes for CASSGRGVSGFSYEQYF. The entire variable domain, with the rest obtained from reference TRBV11-2 and TRBJ2-7, is as follows: EAGVAQSPRYKIIEKRQSVAFWCNPISGHATLYWYQQILGQGPKLLIQFQNNGVVDDSQLPKDRFSAERLKGVDSTLKIQPAKLEDSAVYLCASSGRGVSGFSYEQYFGPGTRLTVT.